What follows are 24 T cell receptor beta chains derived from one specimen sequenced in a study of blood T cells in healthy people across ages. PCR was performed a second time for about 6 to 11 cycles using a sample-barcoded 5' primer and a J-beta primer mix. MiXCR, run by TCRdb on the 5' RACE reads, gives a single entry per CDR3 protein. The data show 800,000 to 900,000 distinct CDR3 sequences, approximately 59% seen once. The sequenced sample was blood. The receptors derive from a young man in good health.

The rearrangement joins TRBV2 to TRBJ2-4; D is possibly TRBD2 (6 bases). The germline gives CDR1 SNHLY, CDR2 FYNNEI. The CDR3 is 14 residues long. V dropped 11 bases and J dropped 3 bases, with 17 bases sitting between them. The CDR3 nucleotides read TGTGCCCGCGGCGGGACTGGCCACAAAAACATTCAGTACTTC. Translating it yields CARGGTGHKNIQYF. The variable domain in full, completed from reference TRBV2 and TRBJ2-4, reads EPEVTQTPSHQVTQMGQEVILRCVPISNHLYFYWYRQILGQKVEFLVSFYNNEISEKSEIFDDQFSVERPDGSNFTLKIRSTKLEDSAMYFCARGGTGHKNIQYFGAGTRLSVL.

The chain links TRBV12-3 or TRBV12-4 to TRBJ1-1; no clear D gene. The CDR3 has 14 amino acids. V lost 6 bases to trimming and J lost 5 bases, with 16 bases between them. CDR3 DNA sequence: TGTGCCAGCAGACTTTCGGAGTCCCCGACTGAAGCTTTCTTT. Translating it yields CASRLSESPTEAFF.

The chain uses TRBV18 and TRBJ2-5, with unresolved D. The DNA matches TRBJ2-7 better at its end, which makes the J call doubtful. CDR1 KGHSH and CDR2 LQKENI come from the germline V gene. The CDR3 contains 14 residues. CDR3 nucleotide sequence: TGTGCCAGCTCACCGGATGGCATCCACTACGAGCAGTACTTC. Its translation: CASSPDGIHYEQYF.

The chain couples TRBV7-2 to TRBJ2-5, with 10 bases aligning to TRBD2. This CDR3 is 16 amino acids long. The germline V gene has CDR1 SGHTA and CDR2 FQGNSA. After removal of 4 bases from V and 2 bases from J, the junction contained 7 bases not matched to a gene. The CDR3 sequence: CASSSLLAGPQETQYF. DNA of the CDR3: TGTGCCAGCAGCTCCTTACTAGCGGGGCCGCAAGAGACCCAGTACTTC.

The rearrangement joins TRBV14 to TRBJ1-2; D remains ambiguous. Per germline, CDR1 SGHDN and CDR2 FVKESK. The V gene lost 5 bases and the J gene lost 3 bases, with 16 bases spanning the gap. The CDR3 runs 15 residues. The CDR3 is CASSVRQTGDYGYTF. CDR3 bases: TGTGCCAGCAGCGTCCGGCAGACCGGCGACTATGGCTACACCTTC.

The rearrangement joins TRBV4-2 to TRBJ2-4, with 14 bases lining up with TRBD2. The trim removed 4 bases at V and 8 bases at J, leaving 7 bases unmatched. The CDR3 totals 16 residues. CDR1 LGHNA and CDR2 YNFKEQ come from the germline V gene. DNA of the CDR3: TGTGCCAGCAGCCCCGGACTAGCGGGGGGTGGGGACATTCAGTACTTC. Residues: CASSPGLAGGGDIQYF.

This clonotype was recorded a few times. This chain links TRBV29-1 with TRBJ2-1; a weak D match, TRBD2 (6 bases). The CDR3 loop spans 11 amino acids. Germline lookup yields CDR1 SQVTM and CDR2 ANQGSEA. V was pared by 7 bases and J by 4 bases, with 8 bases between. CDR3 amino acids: CSGGEYNEQFF. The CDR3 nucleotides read TGCAGCGGCGGGGAGTACAATGAGCAGTTCTTC.

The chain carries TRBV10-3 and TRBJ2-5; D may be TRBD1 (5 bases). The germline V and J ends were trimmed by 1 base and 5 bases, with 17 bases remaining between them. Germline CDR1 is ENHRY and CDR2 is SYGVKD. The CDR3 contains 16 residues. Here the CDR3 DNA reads TGTGCCATCAGTGAGTTGGAGTCAGGGCAATTGGAGACCCAGTACTTC. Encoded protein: CAISELESGQLETQYF.

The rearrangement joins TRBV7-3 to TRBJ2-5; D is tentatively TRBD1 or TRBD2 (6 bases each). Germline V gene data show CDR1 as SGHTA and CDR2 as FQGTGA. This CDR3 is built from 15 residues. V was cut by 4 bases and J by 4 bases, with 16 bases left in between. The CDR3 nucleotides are TGTGCCAGCAGCTCGCCCTCGGGGGCCGCAGAGACCCAGTACTTC. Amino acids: CASSSPSGAAETQYF. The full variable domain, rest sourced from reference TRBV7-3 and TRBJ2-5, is GAGVSQTPSNKVTEKGKYVELRCDPISGHTALYWYRQSLGQGPEFLIYFQGTGAADDSGLPNDRFFAVRPEGSVSTLKIQRTERGDSAVYLCASSSPSGAAETQYFGPGTRLLVL.

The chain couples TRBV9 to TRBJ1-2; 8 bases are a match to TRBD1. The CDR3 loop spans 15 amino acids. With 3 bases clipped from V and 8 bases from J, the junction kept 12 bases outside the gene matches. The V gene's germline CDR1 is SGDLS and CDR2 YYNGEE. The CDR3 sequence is CASSAGQGGPRGYTF. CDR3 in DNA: TGTGCCAGCAGCGCCGGACAGGGAGGTCCCAGGGGCTACACCTTC.

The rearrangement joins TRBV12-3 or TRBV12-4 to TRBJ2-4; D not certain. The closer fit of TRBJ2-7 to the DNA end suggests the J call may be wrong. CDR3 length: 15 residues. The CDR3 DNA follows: TGTGCCAGCAGTTTACAAGAGAATGGGGTCTACGAGCAGTACTTC. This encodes CASSLQENGVYEQYF.

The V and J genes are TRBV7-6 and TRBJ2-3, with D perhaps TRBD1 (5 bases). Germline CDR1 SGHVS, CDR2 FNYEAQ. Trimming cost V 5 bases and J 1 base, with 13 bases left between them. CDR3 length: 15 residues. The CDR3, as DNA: TGTGCCAGCAGCCCGTTAGGGGTCGGCACAGATACGCAGTATTTT. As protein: CASSPLGVGTDTQYF.

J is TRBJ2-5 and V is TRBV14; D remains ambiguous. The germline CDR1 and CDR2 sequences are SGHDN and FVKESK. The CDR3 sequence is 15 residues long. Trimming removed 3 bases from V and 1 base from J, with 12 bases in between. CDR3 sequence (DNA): TGTGCCAGCAGCCAGGCCACATATGGCCAAGAGACCCAGTACTTC. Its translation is CASSQATYGQETQYF.

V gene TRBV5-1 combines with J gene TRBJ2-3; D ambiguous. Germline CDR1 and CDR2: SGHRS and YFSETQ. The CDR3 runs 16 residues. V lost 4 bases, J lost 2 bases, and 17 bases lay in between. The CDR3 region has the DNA TGCGCCAGCAGCCCACTTTCCTTACATACCACAGATACGCAGTATTTT. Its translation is CASSPLSLHTTDTQYF.

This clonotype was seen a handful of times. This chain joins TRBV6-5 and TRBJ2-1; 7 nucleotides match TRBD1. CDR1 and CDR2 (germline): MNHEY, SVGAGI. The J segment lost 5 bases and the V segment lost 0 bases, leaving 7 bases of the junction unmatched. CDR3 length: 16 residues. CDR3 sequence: CASSYSPGQINNEQFF. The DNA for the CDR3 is TGTGCCAGCAGTTACTCGCCGGGACAGATAAACAATGAGCAGTTCTTC.

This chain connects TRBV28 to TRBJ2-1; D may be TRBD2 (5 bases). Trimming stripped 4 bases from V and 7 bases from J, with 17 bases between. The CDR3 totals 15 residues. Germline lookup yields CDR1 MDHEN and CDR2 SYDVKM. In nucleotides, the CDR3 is TGTGCCAGCAGTTCTAGGGTGGGAGTCGGGAATGAGCAGTTCTTC. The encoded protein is CASSSRVGVGNEQFF. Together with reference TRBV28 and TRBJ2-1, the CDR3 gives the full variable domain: DVKVTQSSRYLVKRTGEKVFLECVQDMDHENMFWYRQDPGLGLRLIYFSYDVKMKEKGDIPEGYSVSREKKERFSLILESASTNQTSMYLCASSSRVGVGNEQFFGPGTRLTVL.

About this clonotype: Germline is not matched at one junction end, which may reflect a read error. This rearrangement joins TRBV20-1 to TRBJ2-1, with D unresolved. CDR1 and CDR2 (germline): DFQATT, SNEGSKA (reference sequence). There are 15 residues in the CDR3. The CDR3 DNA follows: TGCAGTGCCAGAGCACCCGGCATTACCTACAATGAGCAGTTCTTC. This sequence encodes CSARAPGITYNEQFF.

The CDR3 reads CASSQGGQGQETQYF. The DNA of the CDR3 is TGCGCCAGCAGCCAAGGTGGGCAGGGGCAAGAGACCCAGTACTTC. The chain couples TRBV4-1 to TRBJ2-5; D is perhaps TRBD1 (6 bases). The CDR3 loop spans 15 amino acids. In germline, CDR1 is MGHRA, CDR2 YSYEKL. V lost 1 base to trimming and J lost 2 bases, with 11 bases between them.

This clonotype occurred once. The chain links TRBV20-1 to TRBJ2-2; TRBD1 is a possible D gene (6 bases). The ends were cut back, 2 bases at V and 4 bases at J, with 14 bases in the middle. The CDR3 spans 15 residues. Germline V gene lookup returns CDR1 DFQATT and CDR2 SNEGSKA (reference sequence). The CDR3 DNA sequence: TGCAGTGCTAGACCCAGGGGACGAAGCACCGGGGAGCTGTTTTTT. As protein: CSARPRGRSTGELFF.

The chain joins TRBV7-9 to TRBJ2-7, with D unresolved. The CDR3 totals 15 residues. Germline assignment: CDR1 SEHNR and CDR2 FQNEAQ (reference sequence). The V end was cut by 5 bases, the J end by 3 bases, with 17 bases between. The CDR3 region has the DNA TGTGCCAGCAGCGGCCAATTGACACCCAACTACGAGCAGTACTTC. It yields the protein CASSGQLTPNYEQYF.

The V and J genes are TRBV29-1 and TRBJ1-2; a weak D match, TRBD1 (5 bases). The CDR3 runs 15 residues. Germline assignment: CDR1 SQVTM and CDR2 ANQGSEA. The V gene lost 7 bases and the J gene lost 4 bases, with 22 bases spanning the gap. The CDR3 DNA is TGCAGCGCCGCTATCTCGGGGGAGGTACCCTATGGCTACACCTTC. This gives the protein CSAAISGEVPYGYTF. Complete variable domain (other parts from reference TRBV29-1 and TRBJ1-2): SAVISQKPSRDICQRGTSLTIQCQVDSQVTMMFWYRQQPGQSLTLIATANQGSEATYESGFVIDKFPISRPNLTFSTLTVSNMSPEDSSIYLCSAAISGEVPYGYTFGSGTRLTVV.

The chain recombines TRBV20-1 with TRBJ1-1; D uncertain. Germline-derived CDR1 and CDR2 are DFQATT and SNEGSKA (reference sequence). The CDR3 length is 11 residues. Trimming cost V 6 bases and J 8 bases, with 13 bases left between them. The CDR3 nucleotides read TGCAGTGCCGTTCGGGCAGGCGAAGCTTTCTTT. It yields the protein CSAVRAGEAFF.

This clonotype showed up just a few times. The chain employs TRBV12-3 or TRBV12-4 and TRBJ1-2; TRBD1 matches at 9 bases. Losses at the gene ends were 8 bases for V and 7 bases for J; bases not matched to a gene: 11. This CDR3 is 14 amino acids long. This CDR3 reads CASPIKDRGSGYTF. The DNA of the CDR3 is TGTGCCAGCCCAATAAAGGACAGGGGATCTGGCTACACCTTC.

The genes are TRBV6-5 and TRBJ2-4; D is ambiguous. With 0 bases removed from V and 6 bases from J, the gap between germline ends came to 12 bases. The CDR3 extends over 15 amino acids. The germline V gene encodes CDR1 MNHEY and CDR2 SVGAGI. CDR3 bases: TGTGCCAGCAGTTACTCAAGGCAGGAGAGAAACATTCAGTACTTC. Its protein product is CASSYSRQERNIQYF.